The 7 T cell receptor beta chains reported below all come from one sample, sequenced in a study of T cell responses to AZD1222 COVID-19 vaccine. The protocol was immunoSEQ multiplex PCR, while the TCRdb copy is restricted to in-frame clones and leaves out a portion. The sample carries around 150,000 clones, about 93% recorded once. The starting material was peripheral blood, obtained 28 days after the second AZD1222 dose. The source of these receptors is an adult who received the AZD1222 COVID-19 vaccine.

The J gene is TRBJ2-7, the V gene TRBV5-6; the D gene is possibly TRBD1 (5 bases). V was trimmed by 0 bases and J by 0 bases, leaving 10 bases between them. From germline, CDR1 is SGHDT and CDR2 YYEEEE. The CDR3 spans 15 residues. CDR3 region: CASSLGLGASYEQYF. For the CDR3, the DNA is TGTGCCAGCAGCTTGGGGTTAGGGGCCTCCTACGAGCAGTACTTC.

J is TRBJ1-1 and V is TRBV7-9, with 7 bases that match TRBD1. The germline V gene encodes CDR1 SEHNR and CDR2 FQNEAQ (reference sequence). CDR3 length: 14 amino acids. V was pared by 0 bases and J by 8 bases, with 6 bases of the junction left unmatched. CDR3 in DNA: TGTGCCAGCAGCTTAGCGAGGGACAGTTTCGAAGCTTTCTTT. Protein: CASSLARDSFEAFF. The entire variable domain, with the rest obtained from reference TRBV7-9 and TRBJ1-1, is as follows: DTGVSQNPRHKITKRGQNVTFRCDPISEHNRLYWYRQTLGQGPEFLTYFQNEAQLEKSRLLSDRFSAERPKGSFSTLEIQRTEQGDSAMYLCASSLARDSFEAFFGQGTRLTVV.

V usage is TRBV5-5 and J usage is TRBJ2-2, with TRBD2 as a possible D gene (6 bases). Trimming pared 6 bases from V and 1 base from J, leaving 16 bases between. Germline V lookup: CDR1 SGHKS, CDR2 YYEKEE (reference sequence). The CDR3 has 16 residues. The DNA for the CDR3 is TGTGCCAGCACAATAGCGGTAATCATGAACACCGGGGAGCTGTTTTTT. Translating it yields CASTIAVIMNTGELFF.

This chain joins TRBV11-3 and TRBJ1-3, with 8 bases aligning to TRBD1. This CDR3 has 14 amino acids. J lost 4 bases, V lost 4 bases, and 3 bases had no gene match. Germline V CDR1 and CDR2: SGHNT, YENEEA. CDR3 bases: TGTGCCAGCAGCTCCCGGGACAGGGGAAACACCATATATTTT. The encoded protein is CASSSRDRGNTIYF.

The chain uses TRBV19 and TRBJ1-1; 7 bases agree with TRBD1. The V gene's germline CDR1 is LNHDA and CDR2 SQIVND (reference sequence). V gave up 7 bases and J gave up 5 bases; unmatched junction bases: 7. The CDR3 length is 13 residues. CDR3 nucleotides: TGTGCCAGTACCTTGACAGGGTCAACTGAAGCTTTCTTT. Amino acids: CASTLTGSTEAFF.

The gene calls are TRBV9 and TRBJ1-2, with D possibly being TRBD1 (5 bases). V dropped 5 bases and J dropped 4 bases, with 15 bases sitting between them. This CDR3 has 14 residues. The germline V gene encodes CDR1 SGDLS and CDR2 YYNGEE. The chain's CDR3 is CASRGRSTAYGYTF. The DNA of the CDR3 is TGTGCCAGCAGAGGGAGGTCGACAGCCTATGGCTACACCTTC.

The chain employs TRBV11-3 and TRBJ2-1; D not certain. CDR3 length: 15 residues. Germline V gene sequence: CDR1 SGHNT, CDR2 YENEEA. The V and J ends lost 5 bases and 2 bases respectively, with 13 bases between them. CDR3 amino acids: CASSREADTYNEQFF. Here the CDR3 DNA reads TGTGCCAGCAGCCGAGAGGCGGATACCTACAATGAGCAGTTCTTC.